This TCR beta chain was sequenced for a study of blood T cell repertoires in COVID-19. Germline trimming cut 0 bases from V and 1 base from J; bases unmatched to any gene: 7. The V gene's germline CDR1 is LNHNV and CDR2 YYDKDF (reference sequence). The CDR3 covers 17 residues. Some clones are missing from TCRdb's copy, which holds only in-frame ones; the method was immunoSEQ multiplex PCR. The sample has some 300,000 clones, about 87% seen once; the top ten hold about 7%. The source is a woman aged 25 to 45 who had recovered from COVID-19. Source material: peripheral blood. The rearrangement joins TRBV15 to TRBJ2-3; 7 bases map to TRBD1. CDR3 sequence: CATSRDRDSQRTDTQYF. In nucleotides, the CDR3 is TGTGCCACCAGCAGAGACCGGGACAGTCAACGCACAGATACGCAGTATTTT.